Presented here are 15 T cell receptor beta chains from one specimen sequenced in a study of untreated major depressive disorder. Sequenced by immunoSEQ multiplex PCR; TCRdb stores in-frame clones only, minus some. The top ten clones hold approximately 0.47% of a sample with 20,000 to 25,000 clones, around nine tenths of them seen once. The sample was CD4+ T cells from PBMCs. The receptors were gathered from a woman in her thirties or forties in good health.

The chain couples TRBV7-9 to TRBJ1-2; D possibly corresponds to TRBD1 (5 bases). Per the germline V gene, CDR1 is SEHNR and CDR2 is FQNEAQ (reference sequence). V lost 5 bases to trimming and J lost 4 bases, with 17 bases between them. The CDR3 is 15 residues long. The CDR3 region is CASSRSGGTLYGYTF. The CDR3 DNA reads TGTGCCAGCAGCCGCTCCGGGGGGACCCTCTATGGCTACACCTTC.

The chain joins TRBV13 to TRBJ2-1, with 16 bases lining up with TRBD2. The V and J ends lost 6 bases and 0 bases, in that order; junction bases with no gene match: 11. There are 20 residues in the CDR3. Germline V gene lookup returns CDR1 PRHDT and CDR2 FYEKMQ (reference sequence). DNA of the CDR3: TGTGCCAGCAGACGAGCCGGGACTAGCGGGAGGGCCAGCTCCTACAATGAGCAGTTCTTC. Its translation: CASRRAGTSGRASSYNEQFF.

V gene TRBV6-1 combines with J gene TRBJ1-4; D possibly corresponds to TRBD1 (6 bases). This CDR3 contains 15 residues. V was shortened by 6 bases and J by 0 bases, with 11 bases between the two germline ends. The germline CDR1 and CDR2 sequences are MNHNS and SASEGT. The CDR3 region is CASRTGTSTNEKLFF. CDR3 DNA sequence: TGTGCCAGCAGAACAGGGACCTCAACTAATGAAAAACTGTTTTTT.

This clone was observed a few times. The rearrangement links TRBV9 to TRBJ2-5; maybe TRBD2 (5 bases). V lost 0 bases, J lost 0 bases, and 6 bases lay in between. Germline assignment: CDR1 SGDLS and CDR2 YYNGEE. The length of the CDR3 is 14 residues. Written as DNA, the CDR3 is TGTGCCAGCAGCGTAGCGGGGTACCAAGAGACCCAGTACTTC. This sequence encodes CASSVAGYQETQYF. Full variable domain (outside the CDR3, taken from reference TRBV9 and TRBJ2-5): DSGVTQTPKHLITATGQRVTLRCSPRSGDLSVYWYQQSLDQGLQFLIQYYNGEERAKGNILERFSAQQFPDLHSELNLSSLELGDSALYFCASSVAGYQETQYFGPGTRLLVL.

The CDR3 nucleotides read TGTGCCGCAACTTCACAGGGCTACAATGAGCAGTTCTTC. It codes for CAATSQGYNEQFF. The chain recombines TRBV6-1 with TRBJ2-1; a possible D gene is TRBD1 (6 bases). CDR3 length equals 13 residues. V was shortened by 11 bases and J by 3 bases, with 14 bases between the two germline ends. Germline V gene data show CDR1 as MNHNS and CDR2 as SASEGT.

The chain has TRBV11-2 and TRBJ2-7, with 14 nucleotides matching TRBD2. The CDR3 covers 17 residues. Germline assignment: CDR1 SGHAT and CDR2 FQNNGV. The V gene end was trimmed by 4 bases and the J gene end by 2 bases; junction bases not matched to a gene: 7. CDR3 amino acids: CASSSRAGLAGAYEQYF. The CDR3 DNA sequence: TGTGCCAGCAGCTCCAGGGCGGGACTAGCGGGAGCCTACGAGCAGTACTTC.

The genes are TRBV6-5 and TRBJ2-3; D is possibly TRBD2 (6 bases). The CDR3 contains 13 residues. Germline-derived CDR1 and CDR2 are MNHEY and SVGAGI. V lost 5 bases and J lost 4, with 10 bases in between. CDR3 DNA: TGTGCCAGCAGTCATGGAGGGCCAGATACGCAGTATTTT. This sequence encodes CASSHGGPDTQYF.

The V and J genes are TRBV2 and TRBJ2-3; no definite D call. Trimming pared 6 bases from V and 0 bases from J, leaving 10 bases between. The germline gives CDR1 SNHLY, CDR2 FYNNEI. There are 14 residues in the CDR3. The CDR3 region has the DNA TGTGCCAGCAGACGACAACTCAGCACAGATACGCAGTATTTT. Protein product: CASRRQLSTDTQYF. Together with reference TRBV2 and TRBJ2-3, the CDR3 gives the full variable domain: EPEVTQTPSHQVTQMGQEVILRCVPISNHLYFYWYRQILGQKVEFLVSFYNNEISEKSEIFDDQFSVERPDGSNFTLKIRSTKLEDSAMYFCASRRQLSTDTQYFGPGTRLTVL.

This clone was recorded once. The chain links TRBV30 to TRBJ2-2, with D possibly matching TRBD1 (6 bases). The CDR3 covers 15 residues. Per germline, CDR1 GTSNPN and CDR2 SVGIG (reference sequence). V was pared by 2 bases and J by 4 bases, with 14 bases between. CDR3 in DNA: TGTGCCTGGAGTCCAATAGACAGGACCACCGGGGAGCTGTTTTTT. This translates into CAWSPIDRTTGELFF.

In regard to this clone: A read error may produce the germline difference seen at one junction end. This chain links TRBV7-7 with TRBJ2-1; 7 bases are shared with TRBD1. The CDR3 spans 15 residues. From germline, CDR1 is SSHAT and CDR2 FNYEAQ (reference sequence). CDR3 coding DNA: TGTGCTAGCAGCCTCACAGGGGTGGGGCACAATGAGCAGTTCTTC. It yields the protein CASSLTGVGHNEQFF.

This rearrangement joins TRBV30 to TRBJ2-1; 9 nucleotides match TRBD1. V gave up 3 bases and J gave up 9 bases; unmatched junction bases: 0. Germline CDR1 reads GTSNPN; CDR2 reads SVGIG (reference sequence). This CDR3 is 11 amino acids long. In DNA, the CDR3 is TGTGCCTGGAGGACAGGGGGTGAGCAGTTCTTC. It codes for CAWRTGGEQFF.

V and J are TRBV5-1 and TRBJ2-2, with D possibly being TRBD2 (6 bases). Trimming took 1 base from V and 2 from J, leaving 9 bases between them. The CDR3 totals 15 residues. CDR1 SGHRS and CDR2 YFSETQ come from the germline V gene. CDR3 DNA: TGCGCCAGCAGCTTGACTAGCCCCAACACCGGGGAGCTGTTTTTT. Amino acids: CASSLTSPNTGELFF.

The chain carries TRBV7-2 and TRBJ2-1; 12 bases map to TRBD2. Per the germline V gene, CDR1 is SGHTA and CDR2 is FQGNSA. V was clipped by 5 bases and J by 8 bases; unmatched bases: 4. The CDR3 consists of 14 residues. CDR3 amino acids: CASSLTSGRDEQFF. The CDR3 DNA follows: TGTGCCAGCAGCCTGACTAGCGGGAGAGATGAGCAGTTCTTC.

The CDR3 sequence is CASSRTGQTNTEAFF. For the CDR3, the DNA is TGTGCCAGCAGCAGGACCGGACAGACGAACACTGAAGCTTTCTTT. The chain links TRBV11-2 to TRBJ1-1; TRBD1 is a possible D gene (6 bases). CDR1 SGHAT and CDR2 FQNNGV come from the germline V gene. The CDR3 totals 15 residues. The germline V and J ends were trimmed by 5 bases and 1 base, with 14 bases remaining between them. The full variable domain, completed using reference TRBV11-2 and TRBJ1-1, is EAGVAQSPRYKIIEKRQSVAFWCNPISGHATLYWYQQILGQGPKLLIQFQNNGVVDDSQLPKDRFSAERLKGVDSTLKIQPAKLEDSAVYLCASSRTGQTNTEAFFGQGTRLTVV.

The chain recombines TRBV27 with TRBJ2-7; 7 bases agree with TRBD2. The V gene's germline CDR1 is MNHEY and CDR2 SMNVEV (reference sequence). The CDR3 totals 14 residues. V lost 7 bases to trimming and J lost 0 bases; unmatched junction nucleotides: 6. The CDR3 DNA reads as TGTGCCAGCAAGGCTAGCGGAAGCTCCTACGAGCAGTACTTC. Translation: CASKASGSSYEQYF.